This T cell receptor beta chain was profiled in a study of blood T cell repertoires in COVID-19. At the level of the study: Donors in the United States, Italy and Spain gave samples during acute or convalescent COVID-19. Sources were T cells, B-cell-depleted T cells, or PBMCs; the material itself was cDNA or gDNA.

Per germline, CDR1 WNHNN and CDR2 SYGVQD (reference sequence). V dropped 8 bases and J dropped 6; count of bases not matched to a gene: 11. The CDR3 sequence is 14 residues long. Per the original data handling: Nucleated cell number was recorded as an estimate derived from reference gene primer amplification. Assay: immunoSEQ multiplex PCR; the TCRdb copy retains only in-frame clones and omits some. The V and J calls and the clone size are those of that table, but D and trimming were determined from the DNA. Among around 300,000 clones listed, 80% to 90% were seen once. This sequence was found in a woman younger than 45 with active or convalescent COVID-19. The J gene is TRBJ2-7, the V gene TRBV10-1; 9 positions match TRBD1. Sequencing was performed on peripheral blood. CDR3 amino acids: CASGSGTGIGEQYF. Written as DNA, the CDR3 is TGCGCCAGCGGATCCGGGACAGGGATCGGCGAGCAGTACTTC.